This TCR beta chain was captured in a study of blood T cell repertoires in COVID-19. Study-level information: PBMCs, B-cell-depleted T cells, or T cells provided the cDNA or gDNA that made up the material.

TCRdb's copy holds only in-frame clones and misses some; the assay was immunoSEQ multiplex PCR. This sample has about 100,000 clones, with 87% found just once. The origin of this receptor is a man aged 50-60 years with acute or convalescent COVID-19. The specimen was peripheral blood.

As DNA, the CDR3 is TGTGCCAGTAGTTTCCGGGGGGCTGGGTACAATGAGCAGTTCTTC. Protein: CASSFRGAGYNEQFF. The V gene is TRBV19, the J gene TRBJ2-1, with D possibly TRBD2 on 7 matching bases. The CDR3 extends over 15 amino acids. Germline CDR1 LNHDA, CDR2 SQIVND (reference sequence). The V end was cut by 5 bases, the J end by 4 bases, with 15 bases between.